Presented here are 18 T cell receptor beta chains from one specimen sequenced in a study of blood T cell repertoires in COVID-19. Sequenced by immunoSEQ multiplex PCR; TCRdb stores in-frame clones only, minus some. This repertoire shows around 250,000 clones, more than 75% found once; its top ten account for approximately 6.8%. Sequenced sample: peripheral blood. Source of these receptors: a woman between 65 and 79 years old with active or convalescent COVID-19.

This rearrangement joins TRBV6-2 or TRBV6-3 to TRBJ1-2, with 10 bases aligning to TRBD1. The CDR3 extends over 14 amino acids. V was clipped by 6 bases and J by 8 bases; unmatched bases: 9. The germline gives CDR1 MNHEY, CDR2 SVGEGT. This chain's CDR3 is CASSQTGGAGGYTF. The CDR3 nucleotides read TGTGCCAGCAGCCAGACAGGGGGCGCCGGGGGCTACACCTTC.

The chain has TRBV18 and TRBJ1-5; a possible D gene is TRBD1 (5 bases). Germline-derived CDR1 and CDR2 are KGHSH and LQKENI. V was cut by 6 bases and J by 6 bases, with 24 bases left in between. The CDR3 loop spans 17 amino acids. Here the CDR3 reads CASSPWGVTGGVQPQHF. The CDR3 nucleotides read TGTGCCAGCTCGCCCTGGGGGGTTACGGGTGGTGTTCAGCCCCAGCATTTT.

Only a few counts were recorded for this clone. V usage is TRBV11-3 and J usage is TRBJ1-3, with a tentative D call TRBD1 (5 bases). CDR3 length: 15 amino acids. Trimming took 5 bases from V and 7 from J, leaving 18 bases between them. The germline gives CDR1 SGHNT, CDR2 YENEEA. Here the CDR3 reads CASSVGGSRGNTIYF. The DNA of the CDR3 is TGTGCCAGCAGCGTCGGGGGGTCGCGTGGCAACACCATATATTTT.

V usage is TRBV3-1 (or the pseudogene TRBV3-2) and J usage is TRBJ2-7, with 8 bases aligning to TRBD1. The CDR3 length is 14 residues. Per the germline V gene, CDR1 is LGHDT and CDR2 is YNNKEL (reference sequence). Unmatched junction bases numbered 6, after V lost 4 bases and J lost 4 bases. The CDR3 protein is CASSPGTGGYEQYF. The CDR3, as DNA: TGTGCCAGCAGCCCCGGGACAGGTGGGTACGAGCAGTACTTC.

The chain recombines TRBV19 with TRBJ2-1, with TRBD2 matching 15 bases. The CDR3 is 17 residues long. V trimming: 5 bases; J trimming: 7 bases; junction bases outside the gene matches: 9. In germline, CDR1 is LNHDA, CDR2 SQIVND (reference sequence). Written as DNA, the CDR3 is TGTGCCAGTAGTCCAGGACTAGCGGGGGGGGCCGGGAATGAGCAGTTCTTC. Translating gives CASSPGLAGGAGNEQFF.

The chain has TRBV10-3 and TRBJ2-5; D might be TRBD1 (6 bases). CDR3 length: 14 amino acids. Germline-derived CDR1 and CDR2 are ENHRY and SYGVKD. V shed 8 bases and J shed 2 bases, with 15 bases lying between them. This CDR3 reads CAIQDRPGQETQYF. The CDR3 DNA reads TGTGCCATCCAGGACAGACCCGGTCAAGAGACCCAGTACTTC.

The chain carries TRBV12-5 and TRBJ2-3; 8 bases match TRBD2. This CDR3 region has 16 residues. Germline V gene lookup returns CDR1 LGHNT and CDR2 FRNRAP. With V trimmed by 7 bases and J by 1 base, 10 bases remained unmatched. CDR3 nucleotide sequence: TGTGCTAGTGCCATGGGCCCGGGGGGGCGCACAGATACGCAGTATTTT. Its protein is CASAMGPGGRTDTQYF.

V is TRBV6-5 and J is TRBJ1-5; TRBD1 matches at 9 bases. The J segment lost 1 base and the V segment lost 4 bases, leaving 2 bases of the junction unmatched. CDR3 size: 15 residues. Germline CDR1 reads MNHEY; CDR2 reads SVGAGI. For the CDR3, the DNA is TGTGCCAGCAGTTTGGGACAGGGCAGCAATCAGCCCCAGCATTTT. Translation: CASSLGQGSNQPQHF.

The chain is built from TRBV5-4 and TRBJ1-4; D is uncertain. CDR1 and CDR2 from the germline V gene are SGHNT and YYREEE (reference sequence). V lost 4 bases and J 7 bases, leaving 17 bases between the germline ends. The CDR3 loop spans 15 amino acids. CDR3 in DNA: TGTGCCAGCAGCCTCCTGGCCGGGGAGAGTGAAAAACTGTTTTTT. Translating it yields CASSLLAGESEKLFF.

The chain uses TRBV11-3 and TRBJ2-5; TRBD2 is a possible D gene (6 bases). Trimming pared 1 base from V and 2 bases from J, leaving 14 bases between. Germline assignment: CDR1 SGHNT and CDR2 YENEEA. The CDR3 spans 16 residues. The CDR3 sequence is CASSLGYGEAQETQYF. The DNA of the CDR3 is TGTGCCAGCAGCTTAGGGTACGGGGAGGCTCAAGAGACCCAGTACTTC. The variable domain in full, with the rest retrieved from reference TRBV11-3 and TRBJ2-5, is EAGVVQSPRYKIIEKKQPVAFWCNPISGHNTLYWYLQNLGQGPELLIRYENEEAVDDSQLPKDRFSAERLKGVDSTLKIQPAELGDSAVYLCASSLGYGEAQETQYFGPGTRLLVL.

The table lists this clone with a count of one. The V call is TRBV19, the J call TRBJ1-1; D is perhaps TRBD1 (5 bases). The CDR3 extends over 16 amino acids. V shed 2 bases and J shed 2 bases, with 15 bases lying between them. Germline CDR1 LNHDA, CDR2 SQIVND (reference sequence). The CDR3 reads CASSIIGVRGNTEAFF. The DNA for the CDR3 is TGTGCCAGTAGTATAATCGGCGTAAGGGGAAACACTGAAGCTTTCTTT.

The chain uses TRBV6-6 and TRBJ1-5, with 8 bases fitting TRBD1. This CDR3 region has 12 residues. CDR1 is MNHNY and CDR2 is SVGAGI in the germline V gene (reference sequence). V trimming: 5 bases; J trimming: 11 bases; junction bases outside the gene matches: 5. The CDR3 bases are TGTGCCAGCAGTGACAGGGGCAGGTCCCAGCATTTT. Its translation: CASSDRGRSQHF.

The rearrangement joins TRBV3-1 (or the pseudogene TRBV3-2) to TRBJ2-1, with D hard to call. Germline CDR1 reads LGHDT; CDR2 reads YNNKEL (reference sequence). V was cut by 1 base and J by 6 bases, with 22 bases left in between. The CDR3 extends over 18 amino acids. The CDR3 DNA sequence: TGTGCCAGCAGCCAAGTTCCTTTCGCACCCCCCGGGTGCAATGAGCAGTTCTTC. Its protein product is CASSQVPFAPPGCNEQFF.

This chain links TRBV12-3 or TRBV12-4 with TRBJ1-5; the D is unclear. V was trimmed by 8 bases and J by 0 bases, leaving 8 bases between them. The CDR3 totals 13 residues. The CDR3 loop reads CASSGVSNQPQHF. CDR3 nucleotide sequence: TGTGCCAGCTCGGGAGTTAGCAATCAGCCCCAGCATTTT.

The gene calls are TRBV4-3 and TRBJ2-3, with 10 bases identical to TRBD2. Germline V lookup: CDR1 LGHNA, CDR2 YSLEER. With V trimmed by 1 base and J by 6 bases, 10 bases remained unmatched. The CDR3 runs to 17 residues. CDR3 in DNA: TGCGCCAGCAGCCAAGCCCAGCGGGGGGGCCTTCTGGATACGCAGTATTTT. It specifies CASSQAQRGGLLDTQYF.

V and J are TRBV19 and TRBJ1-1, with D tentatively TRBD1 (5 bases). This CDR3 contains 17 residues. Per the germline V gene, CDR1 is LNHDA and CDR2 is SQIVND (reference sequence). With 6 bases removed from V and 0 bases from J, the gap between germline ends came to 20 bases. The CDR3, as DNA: TGTGCCAGTAGAAGTCTCAGGGCGGAGAGGATGAACACTGAAGCTTTCTTT. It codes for CASRSLRAERMNTEAFF.

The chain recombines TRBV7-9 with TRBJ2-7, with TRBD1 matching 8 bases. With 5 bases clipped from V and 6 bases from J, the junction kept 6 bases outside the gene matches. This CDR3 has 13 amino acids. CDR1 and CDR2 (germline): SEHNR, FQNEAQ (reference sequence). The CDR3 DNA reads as TGTGCCAGCAGCGCGGACAGGGTGAGCGAGCAGTACTTC. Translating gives CASSADRVSEQYF.

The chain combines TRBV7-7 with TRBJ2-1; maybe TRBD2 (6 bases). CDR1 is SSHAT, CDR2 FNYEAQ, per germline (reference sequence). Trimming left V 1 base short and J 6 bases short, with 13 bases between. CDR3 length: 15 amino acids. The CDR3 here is CASSLDLTGANEQFF. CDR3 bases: TGTGCCAGCAGCTTAGACCTAACGGGAGCCAATGAGCAGTTCTTC.